The next 12 T cell receptor beta chains were all read from a single sample in a study of OX40 agonist ivuxolimab in advanced cancers. Assay used: immunoSEQ multiplex PCR; TCRdb lists only in-frame clones, some missing. Of about 70,000 clones listed, roughly nine tenths were seen once; the top ten hold 11%. The sequencing used CD4+ or CD8+ T cells sorted from blood, collected in a trial of the OX40 agonist ivuxolimab. These TCRs come from an adult with an advanced solid tumor such as melanoma, head and neck, liver or kidney cancer.

The rearrangement links TRBV18 to TRBJ1-4; possible D gene TRBD1, 5 bases. Germline CDR1 reads KGHSH; CDR2 reads LQKENI. The V gene lost 3 bases and the J gene lost 4 bases, with 9 bases spanning the gap. CDR3 size: 14 residues. The DNA of the CDR3 is TGTGCCAGCTCACCGGGACGCTTTAATGAAAAACTGTTTTTT. Encoded protein: CASSPGRFNEKLFF.

This chain joins TRBV7-2 and TRBJ1-5; 7 bases are shared with TRBD1. Trimming at V came to 2 bases and at J to 3 bases, leaving 4 bases not matched to a gene. From germline, CDR1 is SGHTA and CDR2 FQGNSA. This CDR3 is built from 15 residues. The CDR3 DNA reads as TGTGCCAGCAGCTTATGGGGGACAGTCAATCAGCCCCAGCATTTT. It yields the protein CASSLWGTVNQPQHF. Full variable domain (remainder filled in from reference TRBV7-2 and TRBJ1-5): GAGVSQSPSNKVTEKGKDVELRCDPISGHTALYWYRQSLGQGLEFLIYFQGNSAPDKSGLPSDRFSAERTGGSVSTLTIQRTQQEDSAVYLCASSLWGTVNQPQHFGDGTRLSIL.

This sequence joins TRBV5-1 and TRBJ2-1; D remains ambiguous. The CDR3 covers 17 residues. The germline V and J ends were trimmed by 4 bases and 1 base, with 18 bases remaining between them. Germline CDR1 is SGHRS and CDR2 is YFSETQ. CDR3 DNA: TGCGCCAGCAGCCACGGAGCCGCTGGTCGTTCCTACAATGAGCAGTTCTTC. It specifies CASSHGAAGRSYNEQFF.

The chain employs TRBV15 and TRBJ2-1, with TRBD2 matching over 14 bases. The V gene end was trimmed by 5 bases and the J gene end by 7 bases; junction bases not matched to a gene: 4. CDR1 is LNHNV, CDR2 YYDKDF, per germline (reference sequence). This CDR3 has 15 amino acids. The CDR3 DNA reads as TGTGCCACCAGCGGTGGGACTAGCGGGAGTAATGAGCAGTTCTTC. It translates to CATSGGTSGSNEQFF.

The chain is built from TRBV6-5 and TRBJ2-1; D gene unclear. The length of the CDR3 is 15 residues. With 0 bases removed from V and 0 bases from J, the gap between germline ends came to 6 bases. Germline V lookup: CDR1 MNHEY, CDR2 SVGAGI. DNA of the CDR3: TGTGCCAGCAGTTACTCGGCCATCTCCTACAATGAGCAGTTCTTC. It translates to CASSYSAISYNEQFF.

The J gene is TRBJ2-5, the V gene TRBV2; D is possibly TRBD2 (6 bases). The germline V and J ends were trimmed by 4 bases and 4 bases, with 13 bases remaining between them. The CDR3 is 14 amino acids. The germline CDR1 and CDR2 sequences are SNHLY and FYNNEI. The CDR3 sequence is CASSGMGGGETQYF. CDR3 in DNA: TGTGCCAGCAGTGGAATGGGGGGAGGAGAGACCCAGTACTTC.

The chain is built from TRBV4-1 and TRBJ1-5; D call uncertain. The V end was cut by 0 bases, the J end by 8 bases, with 11 bases between. CDR3 length: 14 amino acids. The germline CDR1 and CDR2 sequences are MGHRA and YSYEKL. CDR3 protein: CASSQESLREPQHF. CDR3 DNA: TGCGCCAGCAGCCAAGAATCCCTTCGGGAGCCCCAGCATTTT.

The V call is TRBV9, the J call TRBJ2-3, with 7 bases lining up with TRBD2. This CDR3 spans 15 amino acids. V trimming: 3 bases; J trimming: 2 bases; junction bases outside the gene matches: 6. The V gene's germline CDR1 is SGDLS and CDR2 YYNGEE. In DNA form, the CDR3 reads TGTGCCAGCAGCGCTGCCGGGAGGCCCACAGATACGCAGTATTTT. This sequence encodes CASSAAGRPTDTQYF.

This chain uses TRBV5-1 with TRBJ1-3; the D is unclear. There are 15 residues in the CDR3. V shed 2 bases and J shed 0 bases, with 9 bases lying between them. The germline V gene has CDR1 SGHRS and CDR2 YFSETQ. CDR3 DNA sequence: TGCGCCAGCAGCTTAGGGCCGTTCTCTGGAAACACCATATATTTT. It translates to CASSLGPFSGNTIYF.

V gene TRBV18 combines with J gene TRBJ2-1; D unclear. The V gene's germline CDR1 is KGHSH and CDR2 LQKENI. With 0 bases removed from V and 0 bases from J, the gap between germline ends came to 6 bases. This CDR3 spans 15 amino acids. CDR3 in amino acids: CASSPPQISYNEQFF. The CDR3, as DNA: TGTGCCAGCTCACCACCACAGATCTCCTACAATGAGCAGTTCTTC. Full variable domain (rest looked up from reference TRBV18 and TRBJ2-1): NAGVMQNPRHLVRRRGQEARLRCSPMKGHSHVYWYRQLPEEGLKFMVYLQKENIIDESGMPKERFSAEFPKEGPSILRIQQVVRGDSAAYFCASSPPQISYNEQFFGPGTRLTVL.

This chain links TRBV7-9 with TRBJ2-5, with D possibly being TRBD1 (6 bases). Trimming cost V 8 bases and J 0 bases, with 10 bases left between them. Germline values: CDR1 SEHNR, CDR2 FQNEAQ (reference sequence). The CDR3 totals 13 residues. The CDR3 sequence: CASERGYQETQYF. CDR3 DNA: TGTGCCAGCGAAAGGGGGTACCAAGAGACCCAGTACTTC.

The chain carries TRBV11-2 and TRBJ1-6; 7 bases agree with TRBD1. The germline V gene encodes CDR1 SGHAT and CDR2 FQNNGV. The CDR3 is 15 residues long. Germline trimming cut 0 bases from V and 10 bases from J; bases unmatched to any gene: 6. CDR3 sequence: CASSLDGGGRSPLHF. The CDR3 DNA reads TGTGCCAGCAGCTTAGACGGAGGGGGCAGGTCACCCCTCCACTTT.